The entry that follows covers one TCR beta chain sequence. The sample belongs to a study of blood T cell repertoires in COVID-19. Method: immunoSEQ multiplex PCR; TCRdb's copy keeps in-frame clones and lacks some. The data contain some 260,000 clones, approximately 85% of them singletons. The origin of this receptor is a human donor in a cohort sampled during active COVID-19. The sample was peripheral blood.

In nucleotides, the CDR3 is TGTGCCTGGAGTGCCGGGACTAGCGGTTACGAGCAGTACTTC. Translated: CAWSAGTSGYEQYF. This chain uses TRBV30 with TRBJ2-7; 11 bases line up with TRBD2. The CDR3 totals 14 residues. Germline values: CDR1 GTSNPN, CDR2 SVGIG (reference sequence). The trim removed 1 base at V and 4 bases at J, leaving 3 bases unmatched.